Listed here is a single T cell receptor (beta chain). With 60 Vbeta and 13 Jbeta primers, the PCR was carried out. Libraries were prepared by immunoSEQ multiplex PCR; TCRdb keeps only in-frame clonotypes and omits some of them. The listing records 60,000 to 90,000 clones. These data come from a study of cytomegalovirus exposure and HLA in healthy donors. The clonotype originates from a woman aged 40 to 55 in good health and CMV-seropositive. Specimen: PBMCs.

CDR3 DNA sequence: TGCGCCAGCAGCTTGTGGCAGGGCACCGGGGAGCTGTTTTTT. Translated: CASSLWQGTGELFF. The V gene is TRBV5-1, the J gene TRBJ2-2; TRBD1 is a possible D gene (5 bases). This CDR3 has 14 amino acids. V was clipped by 1 base and J by 4 bases, with 8 bases between them. The germline gives CDR1 SGHRS, CDR2 YFSETQ.